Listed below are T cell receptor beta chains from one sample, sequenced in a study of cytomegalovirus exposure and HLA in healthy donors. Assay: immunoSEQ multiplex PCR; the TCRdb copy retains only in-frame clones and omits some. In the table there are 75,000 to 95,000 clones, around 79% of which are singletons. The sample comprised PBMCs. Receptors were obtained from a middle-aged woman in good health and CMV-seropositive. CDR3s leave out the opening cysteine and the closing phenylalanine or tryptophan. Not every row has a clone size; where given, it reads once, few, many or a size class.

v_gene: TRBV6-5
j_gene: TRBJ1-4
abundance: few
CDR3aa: ASGTGGAGEKLF

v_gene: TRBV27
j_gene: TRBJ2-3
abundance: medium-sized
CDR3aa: ASILSGDTQY

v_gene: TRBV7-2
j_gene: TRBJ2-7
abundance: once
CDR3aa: ASSILGFREQY

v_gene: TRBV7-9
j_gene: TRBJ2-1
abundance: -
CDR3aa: ASSLLGGGVNNEQF

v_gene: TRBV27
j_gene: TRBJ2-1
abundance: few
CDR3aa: ASQSGTYNEQF

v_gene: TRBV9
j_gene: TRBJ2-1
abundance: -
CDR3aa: ASSVDHRGDEQF

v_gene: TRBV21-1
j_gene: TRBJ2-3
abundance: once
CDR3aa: ASSNYLPLEPQTQY

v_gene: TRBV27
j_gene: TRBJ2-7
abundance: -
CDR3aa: ASSSGLAAYEQY

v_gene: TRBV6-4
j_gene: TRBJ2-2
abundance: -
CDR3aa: ASSDSQGDTGELF

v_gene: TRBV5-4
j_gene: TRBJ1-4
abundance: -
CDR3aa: ASSWGQGENEKLF

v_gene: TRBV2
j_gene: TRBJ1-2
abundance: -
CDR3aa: ASSERTGGEDYGYT

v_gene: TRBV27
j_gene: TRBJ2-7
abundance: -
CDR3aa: ASRSGVRTGISYEQY

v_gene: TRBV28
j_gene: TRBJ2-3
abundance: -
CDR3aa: ASSLGGTSTDTQY

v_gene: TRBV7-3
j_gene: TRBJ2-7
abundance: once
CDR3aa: ASSLTGDYYEQY

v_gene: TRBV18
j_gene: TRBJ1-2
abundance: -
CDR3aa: ASSPQTGNYGYT

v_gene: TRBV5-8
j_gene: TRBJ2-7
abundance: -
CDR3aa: ASSYTKGLPFGAIGYEQY

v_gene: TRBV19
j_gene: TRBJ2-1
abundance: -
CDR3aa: ASTSGGYNEQF

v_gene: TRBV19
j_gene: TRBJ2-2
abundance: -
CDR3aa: ASKQGNTGELF

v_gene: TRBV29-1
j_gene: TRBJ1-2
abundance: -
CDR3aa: SVGGGAGRDYGYT

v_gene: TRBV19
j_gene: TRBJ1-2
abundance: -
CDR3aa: ASSTPWTVRTYGYT

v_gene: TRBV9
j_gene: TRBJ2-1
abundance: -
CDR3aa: ASSVAGSDPYNEQF

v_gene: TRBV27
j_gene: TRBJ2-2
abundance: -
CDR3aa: ASSFGSGTGELF

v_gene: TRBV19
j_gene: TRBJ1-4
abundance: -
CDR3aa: ASSRDSLATNEKLF

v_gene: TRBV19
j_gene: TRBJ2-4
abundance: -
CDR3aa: ASGPQGAENIQY

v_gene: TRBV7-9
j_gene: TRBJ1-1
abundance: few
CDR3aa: ASSPRGGTEAF

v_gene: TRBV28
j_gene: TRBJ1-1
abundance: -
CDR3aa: ASRSQGTEAF

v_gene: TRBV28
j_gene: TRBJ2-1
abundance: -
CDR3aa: ASSFDGATSGNNEQF

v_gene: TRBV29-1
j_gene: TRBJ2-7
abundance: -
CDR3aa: SVVRDPTSGAMGEQY

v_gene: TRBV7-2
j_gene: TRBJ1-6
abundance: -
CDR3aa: ASSSRQGRSPLH

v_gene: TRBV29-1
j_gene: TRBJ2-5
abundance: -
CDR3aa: SVAVSGGETQY

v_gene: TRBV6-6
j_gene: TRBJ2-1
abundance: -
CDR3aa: ASGVPTSYNEQF

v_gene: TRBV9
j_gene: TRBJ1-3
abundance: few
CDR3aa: ASSVSGLNTIY

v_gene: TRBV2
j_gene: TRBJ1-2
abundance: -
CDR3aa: ASSETRMEGYT

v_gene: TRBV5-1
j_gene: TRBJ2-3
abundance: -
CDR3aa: ASSLGSQDTQY

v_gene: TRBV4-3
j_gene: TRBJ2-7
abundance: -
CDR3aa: ASSQDLGGMGEQY

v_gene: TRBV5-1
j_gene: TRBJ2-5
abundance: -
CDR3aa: ASSTGLAGEGRTETQY

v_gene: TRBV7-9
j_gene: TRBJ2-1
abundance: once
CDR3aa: ASSILAGVTYNEQF

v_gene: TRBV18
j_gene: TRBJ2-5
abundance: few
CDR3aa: ASSPTDRGETQY

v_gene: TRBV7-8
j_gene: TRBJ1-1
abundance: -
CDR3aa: ASSPTGPGYTEAF

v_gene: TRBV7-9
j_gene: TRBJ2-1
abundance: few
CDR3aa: ASSTLEVVGFNEQF

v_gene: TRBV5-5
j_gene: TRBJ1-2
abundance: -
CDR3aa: ASSLGDRVSWT

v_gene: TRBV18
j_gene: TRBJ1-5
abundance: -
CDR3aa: ASSPQGDGQPQH

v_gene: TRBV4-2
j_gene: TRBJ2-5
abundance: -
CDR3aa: ASSQSGTSDAY

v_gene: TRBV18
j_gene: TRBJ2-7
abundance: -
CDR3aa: ASSPLGTGYEQY

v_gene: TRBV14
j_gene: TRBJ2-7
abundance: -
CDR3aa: ASSQVSGSWGEQY

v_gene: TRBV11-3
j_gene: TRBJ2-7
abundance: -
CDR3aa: ASSPGGDYEQY

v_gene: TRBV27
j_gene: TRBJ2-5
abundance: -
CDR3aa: ASSVGTGLRQTQY

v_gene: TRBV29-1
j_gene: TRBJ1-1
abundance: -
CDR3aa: SVHQGDLNTEAF

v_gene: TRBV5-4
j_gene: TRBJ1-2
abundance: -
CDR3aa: ASSLDRWYGYT

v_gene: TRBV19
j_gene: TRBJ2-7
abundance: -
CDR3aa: ASSIDQVIGYEQY

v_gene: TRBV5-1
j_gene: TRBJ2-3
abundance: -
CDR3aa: ASSLGGRGLDTQY

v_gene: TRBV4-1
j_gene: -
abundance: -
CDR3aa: ASSLSRNRYEQY

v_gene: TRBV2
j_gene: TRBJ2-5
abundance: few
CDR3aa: ASRRGREQETQY

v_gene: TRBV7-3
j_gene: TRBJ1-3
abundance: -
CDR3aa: ASSPSSGNTIY

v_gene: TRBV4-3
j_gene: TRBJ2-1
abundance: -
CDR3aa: ASSQDGATLNNEQF

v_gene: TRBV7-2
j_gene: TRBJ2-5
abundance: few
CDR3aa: ASSRGTDQETQY

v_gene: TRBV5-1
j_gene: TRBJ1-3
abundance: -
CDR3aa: ASSLDSGGSGNTIY

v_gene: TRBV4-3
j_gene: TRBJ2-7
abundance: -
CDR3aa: ASSQDTDSDAFEQY

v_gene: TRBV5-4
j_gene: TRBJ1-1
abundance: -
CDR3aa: ASSLELGTEAL

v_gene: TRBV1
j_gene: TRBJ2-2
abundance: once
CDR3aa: TSSQATLAGDSLAGELF